This T cell receptor (beta chain) originates from a study of cytomegalovirus exposure and HLA in healthy donors (dated by TCRdb to 2016 to 2017). Regarding the study in general: An earlier analysis of several hundred of the donors reported more than 250 Gb of sequence data and around 120 million unique TCR beta sequences from 150 million to 200 million T cells. Typing coverage varied by locus: roughly 629-640 donors for A, B, C, DRB1 and DQB1; around 560 for DQA1; 600 to 610 for DPA1; approximately 490 for DPB1. A later analysis re-examined previously published TCR beta repertoires from more than 550 donors and added high-resolution HLA genotyping to investigate patterns of TCR occurrence. Five DR-DQ haplotypes were treated as single units for association and clustering because of strong linkage in the cohort. Of the roughly 400 genotyped donors, 65% to 90% were placed in the genetic ancestry cluster associated with self-reported Caucasian donors. All discovery cohort repertoires had been generated using a single sequencing platform. The study profiled the T cell repertoires of hundreds of subjects by immunosequencing and related them to cytomegalovirus serostatus. To decide whether each TCR beta V gene segment behaved as functional or pseudogenic, an earlier analysis of some 600 of the donors relied on high-throughput TCR beta sequencing. A later genetic analysis took genome-wide SNP genotypes for about 65% of the 666 donors and used that subset as a discovery cohort. Both class I and class II loci were covered by HLA typing, at four-digit resolution. Across approximately 420 genotyped donors of the cohort, an average of roughly 200,000 unique TCR beta nucleotide sequences per donor were sequenced, and 15% to 20% of those sequences were non-productive. Along with the approximately 700-subject first cohort, a separate validation cohort of over 90 different subjects was used. Rather than using new phenotypic data, the later analysis identified candidate immune exposures from TCR beta sequences and from how often those sequences occurred across donors. Donor age, sex, ethnicity and CMV serostatus were compiled together with the repertoire data. The study aimed to test whether signatures of past pathogen exposure could be identified by cataloging public T cell receptors. About 280 gigabases of sequencing data and approximately 93 million unique TCR sequences were included in an early release covering 550 to 800 HLA-typed donors. To predict cytomegalovirus infection status, the study combined high-throughput TCR immunosequencing, statistical association of individual TCRs with disease status, and machine learning. Findings and caveats that apply to the study as a whole: Only TCR beta chains were sequenced in this cohort, and the absence of alpha or paired-chain data limited detectable features. According to a later analysis, parvovirus B19, influenza, CMV and Epstein-Barr virus appeared linked to several top co-occurrence clusters. A few of the identified cytomegalovirus-associated TCR beta chains were confirmed in vitro to be specific for cytomegalovirus antigens. In a later genetic analysis, a missense DCLRE1C variant was associated with V-gene and J-gene trimming of TCR beta chains, and the association was replicated in an independent cohort. A group of highly shared sequence variants was considered likely to be a technical artifact of the sequencing pipeline. The study gave a list of some 150 TCR beta chains associated with cytomegalovirus. Because HLA typing was unavailable for some donors at each locus, only the typed subset was used in association tests. For the cohort, immune exposure information was limited to CMV serostatus. The authors suggested that the approach could potentially be extended to other disease states and immunological phenotypes. Roughly uniform sequencing depth across donors was assumed in presence/absence analyses, although this assumption may not hold. In a later analysis, the rate of TCR association differed among HLA loci, with DRB1 alleles having the most associated TCRs and HLA-C alleles having the fewest. The classifier was reported to diagnose cytomegalovirus status with high specificity and sensitivity in both the original cohort and the validation cohort. In an earlier analysis of about 600 of the donors, most TCR beta V segments appeared in productive rearrangements about 87% or about 30% of the time, broadly matching IMGT annotations. When HLA alleles, especially DR and DQ, strongly co-occurred, attributing TCR associations to individual alleles was difficult. In a later analysis, HLA-associated TCR beta chains showed more clonal expansion and lower generation probabilities than non-associated chains that were equally common. Roughly 15 rarely observed V segments, including chromosome 9 orphons, were excluded from the earlier analysis of some 590 of the donors because counts were too low. A later genetic analysis reported fewer N-insertions in productive TCRs among donors in an Asian-associated ancestry cluster than the approximately 700-donor mean. Most TCR sequences were observed very rarely across donors, whereas some public TCRs were present in many individuals. In a later analysis, some 18,000 TCR beta sequences were associated with specific HLA alleles at a false discovery rate of 0.05. Some IMGT-functional V segments, including TRBV6-2 and TRBV6-3, could not be distinguished by the 87-base-pair reads and were therefore excluded. A further reported finding was that TCR beta sequences accurately predicted the HLA-A and HLA-B alleles for most subjects in the first cohort. A later analysis found that most CMV-associated TCR beta chains appeared HLA-restricted, with HLA associations seemingly driven largely by CMV exposure. Correlated functional status among segregating V segments might be attributable to linkage disequilibrium, but an unknown experimental factor could not be ruled out.

Of note for this clone: Its antigen remains unidentified. No base quality values were provided; no much bigger clone lies one nucleotide off.

The library was generated by the immunoSEQ multiplex PCR assay. A mixture of 60 forward primers for TCR Vbeta segments and 13 reverse primers for TCR Jbeta segments was used in the multiplex PCR. The CDR3 region of rearranged TCR beta genes was amplified from genomic DNA with a multiplex PCR assay. Amplified TCR beta libraries were sequenced as 87-base-pair reads on the Illumina HiSeq System. The original methods were these. Across the roughly 640 repertoires, a later analysis counted tens of millions of unique TCR beta chains, 9 million to 14 million of which were shared by at least two donors. To remove PCR and sequencing errors, raw reads were error-corrected and collapsed into unique sequences using a nearest-neighbor algorithm that merged closely related sequences. V, D and J gene segments were assigned by aligning CDR3 sequences to IMGT reference sequences. Each retained sequence needed at least a six-nucleotide match to both a V gene segment and a J gene segment. Rearrangements were called productive when the CDR3 lacked stop codons and stayed in frame with V and J; all others were non-productive. Following IMGT convention, CDR3 was defined as the stretch from the second conserved V-encoded cysteine to the conserved J-encoded phenylalanine. The earlier analysis of about 590 of the donors excluded sequences that lacked an unambiguous match to a single V gene segment. In an earlier analysis of 450 to 700 of the donors, V segments were called functional above 56.7% productive rearrangements and were called segregating when the between-donor standard deviation exceeded 5%. A statistical classification framework was built for diagnosing cytomegalovirus status from the catalog of TCR beta chain sequences. A later analysis assigned V and J genes by comparing TCR nucleotide sequences with IMGT/GENE-DB human TR gene sequences. In a later analysis, CDR3 sequences and most-parsimonious VDJ recombination scenarios were assigned using the TCRdist pipeline. In a later analysis, each TCR beta chain was defined by its CDR3 amino acid sequence together with its V-gene family, and reads lacking a unique V-gene family were excluded. As a way to deal with suspected cross-contamination and a sequencing artifact, a later analysis dropped hundreds of nucleotide sequences that were highly shared and had low generation probability. In a later analysis, a clonal expansion index for each public chain was calculated from normalized within-repertoire ranks of inferred template counts. Generation probabilities in a later analysis came from a VDJ recombination model fitted to out-of-frame rearrangements, and those results were checked against IGoR. A later analysis scored TCR-TCR, TCR-HLA and TCR-CMV co-occurrence with hypergeometric tests, applying a repertoire-size bias correction to TCR pairs. To estimate false discovery rates, a later analysis permuted the HLA or CMV assignments 20 times. In a later analysis, co-occurring TCRs were grouped with DBSCAN, and TCRdist sequence similarity was added when clustering was performed within HLA-allele-positive subsets. Co-occurrence clustering excluded repertoires with fewer than 30,000 or more than 120,000 public chains, plus five with anomalous nucleotide sharing. TCRdb provides this immuneACCESS table in a form limited to in-frame rearrangements. Some clones are lacking; in checked studies, under half of them reflect an unresolved V gene, and why the rest are absent is not known. V, J and clone size are those of that table, while D and trimming were read from the DNA. The sample contains over 150,000 clones, around 79% of them found a single time. The ten largest clones capture under 2.5% of the sample.

The germline V gene (reference sequence) gives CDR1 as LNHNV and CDR2 as YYDKDF. The CDR3 goes from the cysteine to the phenylalanine over 11 residues. CDR3 DNA only is kept here, 33 bases in frame from base 1. The cohort comprised several hundred healthy bone marrow donors. At the time of sampling, all cohort members were nominally healthy, though unrecorded immune exposures were likely present. The donor was CMV seronegative and was included in the group of 352 seronegative cohort members. Each donor provided a peripheral blood sample, and peripheral blood mononuclear cells were used for TCR beta sequencing. The Qiagen DNeasy Blood Extraction Kit was used to extract genomic DNA from the blood cell samples.

The TCR sequence derives from a man in his forties or fifties in good health and CMV-seronegative. The rearranged chain carries TRBV15 and TRBJ2-3, with 8 bases in between that match TRBD2. The sequenced material came from PBMCs. The CDR3 region: CATAGADTQYF. The nucleotides are TGTGCTACAGCGGGGGCAGATACGCAGTATTTT.